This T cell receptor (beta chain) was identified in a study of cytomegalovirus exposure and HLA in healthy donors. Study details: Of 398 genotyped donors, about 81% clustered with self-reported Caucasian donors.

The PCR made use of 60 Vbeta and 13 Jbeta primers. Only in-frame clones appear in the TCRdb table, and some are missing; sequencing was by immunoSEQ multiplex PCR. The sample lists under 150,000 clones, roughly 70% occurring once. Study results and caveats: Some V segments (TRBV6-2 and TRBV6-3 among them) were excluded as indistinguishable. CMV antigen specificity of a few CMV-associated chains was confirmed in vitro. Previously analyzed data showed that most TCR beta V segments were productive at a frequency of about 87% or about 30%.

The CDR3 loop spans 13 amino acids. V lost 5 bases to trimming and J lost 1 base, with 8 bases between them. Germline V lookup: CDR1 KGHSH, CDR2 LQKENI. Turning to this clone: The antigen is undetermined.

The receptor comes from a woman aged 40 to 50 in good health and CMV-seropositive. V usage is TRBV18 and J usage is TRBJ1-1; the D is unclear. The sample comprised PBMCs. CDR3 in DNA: TGTGCCAGCTCAGGGCAGAGGAACACTGAAGCTTTCTTT. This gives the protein CASSGQRNTEAFF.